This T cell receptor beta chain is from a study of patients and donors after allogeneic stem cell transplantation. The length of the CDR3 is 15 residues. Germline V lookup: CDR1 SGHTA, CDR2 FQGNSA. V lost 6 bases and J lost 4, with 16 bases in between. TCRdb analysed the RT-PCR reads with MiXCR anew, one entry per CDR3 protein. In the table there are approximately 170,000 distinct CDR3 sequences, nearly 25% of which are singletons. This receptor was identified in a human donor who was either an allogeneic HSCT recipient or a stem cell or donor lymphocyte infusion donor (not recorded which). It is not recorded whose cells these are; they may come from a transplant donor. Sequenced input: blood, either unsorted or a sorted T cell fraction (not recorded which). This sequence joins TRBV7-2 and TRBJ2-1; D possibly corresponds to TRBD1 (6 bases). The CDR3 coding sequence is TGTGCCAGCAGTCATAAGGAGGACAGTTACAATGAGCAGTTCTTC. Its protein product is CASSHKEDSYNEQFF.